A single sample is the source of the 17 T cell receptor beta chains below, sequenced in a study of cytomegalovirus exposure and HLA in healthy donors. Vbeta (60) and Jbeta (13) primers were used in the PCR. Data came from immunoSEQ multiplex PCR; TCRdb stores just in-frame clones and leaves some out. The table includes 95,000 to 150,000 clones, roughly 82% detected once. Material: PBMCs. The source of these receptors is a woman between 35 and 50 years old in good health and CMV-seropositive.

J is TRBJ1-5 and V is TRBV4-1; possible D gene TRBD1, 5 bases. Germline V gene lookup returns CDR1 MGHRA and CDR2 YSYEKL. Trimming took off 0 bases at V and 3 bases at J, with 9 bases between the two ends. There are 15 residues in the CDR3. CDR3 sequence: CASSQEGHVNQPQHF. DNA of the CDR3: TGCGCCAGCAGCCAAGAAGGACATGTCAATCAGCCCCAGCATTTT.

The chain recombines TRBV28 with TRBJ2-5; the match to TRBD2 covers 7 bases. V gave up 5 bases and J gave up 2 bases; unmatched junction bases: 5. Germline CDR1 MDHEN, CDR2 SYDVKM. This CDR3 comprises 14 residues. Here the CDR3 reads CASSPWGGQETQYF. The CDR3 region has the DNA TGTGCCAGCAGTCCCTGGGGAGGGCAAGAGACCCAGTACTTC.

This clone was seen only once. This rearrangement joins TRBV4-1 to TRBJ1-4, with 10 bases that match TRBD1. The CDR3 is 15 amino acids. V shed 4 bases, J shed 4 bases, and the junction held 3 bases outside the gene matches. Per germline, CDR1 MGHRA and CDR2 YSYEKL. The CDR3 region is CASSPGQGGNEKLFF. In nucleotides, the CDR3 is TGCGCCAGCAGCCCAGGACAGGGGGGTAATGAAAAACTGTTTTTT.

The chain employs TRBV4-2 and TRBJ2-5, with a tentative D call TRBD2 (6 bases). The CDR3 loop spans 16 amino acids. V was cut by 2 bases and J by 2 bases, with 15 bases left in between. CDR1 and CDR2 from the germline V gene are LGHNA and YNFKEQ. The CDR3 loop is CASSQTDGTHQETQYF. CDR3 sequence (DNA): TGTGCCAGCAGCCAAACTGACGGGACTCATCAAGAGACCCAGTACTTC.

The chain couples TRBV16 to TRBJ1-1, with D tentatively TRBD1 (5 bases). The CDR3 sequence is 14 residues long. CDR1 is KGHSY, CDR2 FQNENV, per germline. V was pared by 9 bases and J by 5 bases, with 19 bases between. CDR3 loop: CASTSIDSGTEAFF. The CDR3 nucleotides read TGTGCCAGTACCTCTATTGACAGTGGGACTGAAGCTTTCTTT. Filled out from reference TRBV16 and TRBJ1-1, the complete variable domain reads GEEVAQTPKHLVRGEGQKAKLYCAPIKGHSYVFWYQQVLKNEFKFLISFQNENVFDETGMPKERFSAKCLPNSPCSLEIQATKLEDSAVYFCASTSIDSGTEAFFGQGTRLTVV.

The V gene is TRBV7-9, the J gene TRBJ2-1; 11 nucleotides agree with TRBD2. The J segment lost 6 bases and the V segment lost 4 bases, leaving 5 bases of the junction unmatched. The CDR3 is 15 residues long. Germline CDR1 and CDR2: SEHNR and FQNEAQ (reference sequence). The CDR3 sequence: CASSYTSGSSNEQFF. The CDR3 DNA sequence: TGTGCCAGCAGCTACACTAGCGGGAGCTCCAATGAGCAGTTCTTC.

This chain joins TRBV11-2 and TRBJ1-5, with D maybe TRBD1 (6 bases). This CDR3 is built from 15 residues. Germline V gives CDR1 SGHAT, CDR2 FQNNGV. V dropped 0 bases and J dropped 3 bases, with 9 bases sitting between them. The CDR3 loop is CASSLEGGVNQPQHF. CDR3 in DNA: TGTGCCAGCAGCTTAGAAGGGGGGGTCAATCAGCCCCAGCATTTT.

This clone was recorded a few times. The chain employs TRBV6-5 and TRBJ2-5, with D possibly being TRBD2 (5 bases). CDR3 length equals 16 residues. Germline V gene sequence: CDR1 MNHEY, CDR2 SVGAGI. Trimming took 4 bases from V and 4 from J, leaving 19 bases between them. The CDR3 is CASSLPHDGKGETQYF. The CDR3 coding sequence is TGTGCCAGCAGTTTGCCCCACGACGGGAAGGGAGAGACCCAGTACTTC.

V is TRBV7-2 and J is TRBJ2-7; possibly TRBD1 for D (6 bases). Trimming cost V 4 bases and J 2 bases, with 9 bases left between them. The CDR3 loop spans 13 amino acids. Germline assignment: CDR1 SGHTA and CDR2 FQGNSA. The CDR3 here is CASSSTGTYEQYF. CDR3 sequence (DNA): TGTGCCAGCAGCTCTACAGGGACCTACGAGCAGTACTTC.

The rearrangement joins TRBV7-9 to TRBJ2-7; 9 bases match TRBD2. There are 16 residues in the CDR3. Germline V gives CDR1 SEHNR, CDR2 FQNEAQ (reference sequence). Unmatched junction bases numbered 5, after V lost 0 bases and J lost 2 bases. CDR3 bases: TGTGCCAGCAGCTTAGCTCTAGCGGGGAAAACCTACGAGCAGTACTTC. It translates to CASSLALAGKTYEQYF.

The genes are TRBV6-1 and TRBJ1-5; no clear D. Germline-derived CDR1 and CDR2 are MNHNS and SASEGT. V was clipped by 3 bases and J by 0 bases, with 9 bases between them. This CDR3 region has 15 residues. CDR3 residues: CASSEIQNSNQPQHF. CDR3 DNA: TGTGCCAGCAGTGAGATACAAAATAGCAATCAGCCCCAGCATTTT.

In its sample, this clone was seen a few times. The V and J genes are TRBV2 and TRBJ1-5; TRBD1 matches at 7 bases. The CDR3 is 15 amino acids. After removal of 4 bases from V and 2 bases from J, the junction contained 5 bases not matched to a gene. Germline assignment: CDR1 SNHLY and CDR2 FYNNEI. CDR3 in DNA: TGTGCCAGCAGTGGAAATACAGGGGGCAATCAGCCCCAGCATTTT. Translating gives CASSGNTGGNQPQHF. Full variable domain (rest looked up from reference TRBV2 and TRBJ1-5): EPEVTQTPSHQVTQMGQEVILRCVPISNHLYFYWYRQILGQKVEFLVSFYNNEISEKSEIFDDQFSVERPDGSNFTLKIRSTKLEDSAMYFCASSGNTGGNQPQHFGDGTRLSIL.

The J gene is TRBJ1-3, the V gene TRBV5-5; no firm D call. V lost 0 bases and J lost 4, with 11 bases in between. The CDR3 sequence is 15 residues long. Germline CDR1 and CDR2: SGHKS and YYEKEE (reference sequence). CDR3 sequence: CASSLEPVLGNTIYF. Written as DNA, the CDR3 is TGTGCCAGCAGCTTGGAGCCGGTCTTAGGAAACACCATATATTTT.

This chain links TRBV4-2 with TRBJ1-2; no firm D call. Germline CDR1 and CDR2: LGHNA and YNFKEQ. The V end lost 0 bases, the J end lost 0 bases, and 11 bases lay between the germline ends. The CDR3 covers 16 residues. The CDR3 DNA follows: TGTGCCAGCAGCCAAGATCCCCGGGGAGCTAACTATGGCTACACCTTC. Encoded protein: CASSQDPRGANYGYTF.

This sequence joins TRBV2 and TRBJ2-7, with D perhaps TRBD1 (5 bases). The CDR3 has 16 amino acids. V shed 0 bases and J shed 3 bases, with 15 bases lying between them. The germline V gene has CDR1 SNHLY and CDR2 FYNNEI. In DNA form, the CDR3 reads TGTGCCAGCAGTGAAGCGGTGGGGCAGCAATACTACGAGCAGTACTTC. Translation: CASSEAVGQQYYEQYF.

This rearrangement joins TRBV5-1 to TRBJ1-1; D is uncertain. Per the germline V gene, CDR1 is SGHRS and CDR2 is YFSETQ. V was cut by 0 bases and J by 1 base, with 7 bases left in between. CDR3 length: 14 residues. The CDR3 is CASSLELSNTEAFF. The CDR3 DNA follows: TGCGCCAGCAGCTTGGAACTCTCGAACACTGAAGCTTTCTTT.

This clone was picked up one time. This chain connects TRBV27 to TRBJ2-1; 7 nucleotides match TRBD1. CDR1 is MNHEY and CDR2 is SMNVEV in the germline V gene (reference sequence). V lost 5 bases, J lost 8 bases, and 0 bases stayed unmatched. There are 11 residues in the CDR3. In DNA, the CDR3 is TGTGCCAGCAGTCAGGGGGATGAGCAGTTCTTC. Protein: CASSQGDEQFF.